This is a list of T cell receptor beta chains from one sample in a study of long-term antiretroviral therapy in people with HIV. Sequenced by immunoSEQ multiplex PCR; TCRdb stores in-frame clones only, minus some. The top ten clones hold approximately 8.7% of a sample with 15,000 to 20,000 clones, over 75% of them seen once. The source was unsorted PBMCs, collected 0.3 years after starting antiretroviral therapy. These receptors all stem from a man aged 60-69 years with HIV. Each CDR3 is given with its conserved first and last residue. Each record gives: D gene, J gene, V gene, CDR3 protein, CDR3 DNA. The D gene is left open where the match is weak.

>NA|TRBJ1-4|TRBV7-7
CASSQDGGAEEKLFF
TGTGCCAGCAGCCAAGACGGGGGCGCGGAGGAAAAACTGTTTTTT
>NA|TRBJ2-7|TRBV7-3
CASSLTAGSGEQYF
TGTGCCAGCAGCTTAACGGCAGGGTCAGGGGAGCAGTACTTC
>NA|TRBJ1-5|TRBV6-6
CASSYGGEMSQPQHF
TGTGCCAGCAGTTACGGGGGGGAGATGAGTCAGCCCCAGCATTTT
>NA|TRBJ1-2|TRBV28
CASSLSTADNYGYTF
TGTGCCAGCAGTTTATCGACAGCGGATAACTATGGCTACACCTTC
>NA|TRBJ1-2|TRBV7-2
CASSTGLSGIGYGYTF
TGTGCCAGCAGCACAGGCTTAAGCGGTATCGGCTATGGCTACACCTTC
>NA|TRBJ1-4|TRBV5-5
CASSLSIANEKLFF
TGTGCCAGCAGCTTGTCTATTGCTAATGAAAAACTGTTTTTT
>TRBD2|TRBJ2-7|TRBV18
CASSPSGGAYEQYF
TGTGCCAGCTCACCGTCGGGGGGGGCCTACGAGCAGTACTTC
>TRBD1|TRBJ2-1|TRBV7-9
CASSLVGGGGEQFF
TGTGCCAGCAGCTTAGTAGGGGGCGGCGGTGAGCAGTTCTTC
>TRBD1|TRBJ1-4|TRBV5-1
CASSPGQGVLVVEKLFF
TGCGCCAGCAGCCCAGGACAGGGTGTCTTGGTGGTCGAAAAACTGTTTTTT
>NA|TRBJ2-7|TRBV11-2
CASSRWDREIRYGQYF
TGTGCCAGCAGCCGATGGGACCGGGAGATACGATACGGGCAGTACTTC
>NA|TRBJ1-2|TRBV2
CASSEYRGTDGYTF
TGTGCCAGCAGTGAGTACCGGGGGACGGATGGCTACACCTTC
>NA|TRBJ2-7|TRBV5-8
CASSHQGGLYEQYF
TGTGCCAGCAGCCATCAGGGGGGGCTCTACGAGCAGTACTTC
>NA|TRBJ2-6|TRBV19
CASSITGSGANVLTF
TGTGCCAGTAGTATAACAGGCTCTGGGGCCAACGTCCTGACTTTC
>NA|TRBJ2-7|TRBV2
CASSEAILAYEQYF
TGTGCCAGCAGTGAAGCTATCCTTGCCTACGAGCAGTACTTC
>NA|TRBJ1-6|TRBV7-2
CASGERVTSPLHF
TGTGCCAGCGGAGAGCGGGTAACTTCACCCCTCCACTTT
>NA|TRBJ1-5|TRBV27
CASSFFAPNQPQHF
TGTGCCAGCAGTTTTTTTGCCCCCAATCAGCCCCAGCATTTT
>NA|TRBJ2-2|TRBV9
CASSELSSGDRSTGELFF
TGTGCCAGCAGCGAACTTAGTAGCGGGGACAGGAGCACCGGGGAGCTGTTTTTT
>NA|TRBJ1-5|TRBV5-1
CASSLATGGQPQHF
TGCGCCAGCAGCTTGGCCACGGGGGGCCAGCCCCAGCATTTT
>NA|TRBJ2-2|TRBV6-1
CASSSGNTGELFF
TGTGCCAGCAGCTCAGGGAACACCGGGGAGCTGTTTTTT
>NA|TRBJ2-7|TRBV6-1
CASVQGHISYEQYF
TGTGCCAGCGTCCAGGGCCATATCTCCTACGAGCAGTACTTC
>TRBD1|TRBJ2-1|TRBV9
CASSVEGTGGYEQFF
TGTGCCAGCAGCGTAGAAGGGACAGGTGGTTATGAGCAGTTCTTC
>NA|TRBJ2-7|TRBV5-6
CASSLMGTYSYEQYF
TGTGCCAGCAGCTTGATGGGGACTTACTCCTACGAGCAGTACTTC
>NA|TRBJ1-5|TRBV9
CASSADGQNYQPQHF
TGTGCCAGCAGCGCCGATGGACAGAACTATCAGCCCCAGCATTTT
>NA|TRBJ2-7|TRBV5-1
CASSGNGYYEQYF
TGCGCCAGCAGCGGGAATGGCTACTACGAGCAGTACTTC